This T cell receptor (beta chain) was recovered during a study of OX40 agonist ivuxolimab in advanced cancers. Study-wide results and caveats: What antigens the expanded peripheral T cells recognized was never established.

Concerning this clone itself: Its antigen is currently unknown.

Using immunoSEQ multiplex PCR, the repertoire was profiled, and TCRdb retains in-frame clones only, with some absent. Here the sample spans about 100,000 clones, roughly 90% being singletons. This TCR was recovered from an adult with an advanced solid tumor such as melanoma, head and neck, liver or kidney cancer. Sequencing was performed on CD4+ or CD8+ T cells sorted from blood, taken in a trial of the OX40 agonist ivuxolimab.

The DNA for the CDR3 is TGTGCCAGCTCACCAGGGGAGACAGCCTTTGTCTCTGGAAACACCATATATTTT. Amino acid sequence: CASSPGETAFVSGNTIYF. The rearrangement uses TRBV18 and TRBJ1-3; TRBD1 might be the D (5 bases). The germline CDR1 and CDR2 sequences are KGHSH and LQKENI. The CDR3 extends over 18 amino acids. V was shortened by 2 bases and J by 0 bases, with 17 bases between the two germline ends.